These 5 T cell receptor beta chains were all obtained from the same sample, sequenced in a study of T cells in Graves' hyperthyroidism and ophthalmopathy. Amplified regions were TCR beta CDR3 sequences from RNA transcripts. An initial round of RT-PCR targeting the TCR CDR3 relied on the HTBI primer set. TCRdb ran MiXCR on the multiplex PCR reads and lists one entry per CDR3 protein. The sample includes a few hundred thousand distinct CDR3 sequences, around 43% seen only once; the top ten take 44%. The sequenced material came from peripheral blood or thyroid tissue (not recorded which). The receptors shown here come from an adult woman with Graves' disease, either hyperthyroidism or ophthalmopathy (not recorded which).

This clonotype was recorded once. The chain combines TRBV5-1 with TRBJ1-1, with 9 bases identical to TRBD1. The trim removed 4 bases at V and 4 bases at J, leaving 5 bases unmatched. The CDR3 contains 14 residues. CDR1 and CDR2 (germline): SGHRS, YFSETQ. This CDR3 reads CASSPQDRGTEAFF. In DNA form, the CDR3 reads TGCGCCAGCAGCCCGCAGGACAGGGGCACTGAAGCTTTCTTT.

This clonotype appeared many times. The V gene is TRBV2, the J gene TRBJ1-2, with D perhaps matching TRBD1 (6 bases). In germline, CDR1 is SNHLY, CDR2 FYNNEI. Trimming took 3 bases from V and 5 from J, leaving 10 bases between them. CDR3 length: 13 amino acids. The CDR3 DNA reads TGTGCCAGCAGTGAGAGGGGGGTGTATGGCTACACCTTC. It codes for CASSERGVYGYTF.

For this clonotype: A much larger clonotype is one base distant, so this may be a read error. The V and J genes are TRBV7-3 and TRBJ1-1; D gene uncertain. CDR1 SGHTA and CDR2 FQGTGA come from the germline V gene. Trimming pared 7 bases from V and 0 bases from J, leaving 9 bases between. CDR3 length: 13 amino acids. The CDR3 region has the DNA TGTGCCAGCAACTTGAACGTGAACACTGAAGCTTTCTTT. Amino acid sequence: CASNLNVNTEAFF. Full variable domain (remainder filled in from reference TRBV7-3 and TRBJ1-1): GAGVSQTPSNKVTEKGKYVELRCDPISGHTALYWYRQSLGQGPEFLIYFQGTGAADDSGLPNDRFFAVRPEGSVSTLKIQRTERGDSAVYLCASNLNVNTEAFFGQGTRLTVV.

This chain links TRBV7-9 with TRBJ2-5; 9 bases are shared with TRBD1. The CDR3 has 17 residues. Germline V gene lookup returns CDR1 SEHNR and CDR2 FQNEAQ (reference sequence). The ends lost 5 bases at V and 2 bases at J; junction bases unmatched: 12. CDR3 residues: CASSTRTGVMIQETQYF. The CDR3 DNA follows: TGTGCCAGCAGCACCCGGACAGGGGTTATGATTCAAGAGACCCAGTACTTC.

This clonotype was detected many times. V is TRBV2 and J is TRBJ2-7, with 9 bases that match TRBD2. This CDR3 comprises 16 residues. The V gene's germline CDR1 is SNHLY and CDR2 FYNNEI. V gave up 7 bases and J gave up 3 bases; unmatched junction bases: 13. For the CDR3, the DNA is TGTGCCAGCAAGGTACGCGGACTAGCGACCGGCTACGAGCAGTACTTC. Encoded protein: CASKVRGLATGYEQYF. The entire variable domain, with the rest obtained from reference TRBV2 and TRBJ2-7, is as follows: EPEVTQTPSHQVTQMGQEVILRCVPISNHLYFYWYRQILGQKVEFLVSFYNNEISEKSEIFDDQFSVERPDGSNFTLKIRSTKLEDSAMYFCASKVRGLATGYEQYFGPGTRLTVT.